Listed below are T cell receptor beta chains from one sample, sequenced in a study of T and B cells in COVID-19 patients. TCRdb re-analysed the multiplex PCR reads in MiXCR, keeping a single row per CDR3 protein. Of over 7,000 distinct CDR3 sequences listed, 20% to 25% are singletons. The sample comprised blood. The receptor set was obtained from a human donor who had recovered from COVID-19. Both conserved end residues are part of each CDR3. Each record gives: J gene, D gene, clone size, V gene, CDR3 DNA, CDR3 protein. The D gene is left open where the match is weak. Clone size is given for some rows only: seen once, a few or many times, or a class if the clone is expanded.

J gene: TRBJ1-6; D gene: TRBD1; clone size: .; V gene: TRBV5-1; CDR3 DNA: TGCGCCAGCAGCTTGGCCCTGGACAGGTCCCAATCACCCCTCCACTTT; CDR3 protein: CASSLALDRSQSPLHF
J gene: TRBJ2-7; D gene: TRBD2; clone size: medium-sized; V gene: TRBV27; CDR3 DNA: TGTGCCAGCAGTGGGACTAGCGTGTACGAGCAGTACTTC; CDR3 protein: CASSGTSVYEQYF
J gene: TRBJ2-1; D gene: .; clone size: medium-sized; V gene: TRBV5-4; CDR3 DNA: TGTGCCAGCGCCCAAAGGGGCTCCTACAATGAGCAGTTCTTC; CDR3 protein: CASAQRGSYNEQFF
J gene: TRBJ2-3; D gene: .; clone size: .; V gene: TRBV7-9; CDR3 DNA: TGTGCCAGCAGCTTAGATAAGGGCACAGATACGCAGTATTTT; CDR3 protein: CASSLDKGTDTQYF
J gene: TRBJ1-5; D gene: .; clone size: .; V gene: TRBV20-1; CDR3 DNA: TGCAGTGCTCGGACGGCCAATCAGCCCCAGCATTTT; CDR3 protein: CSARTANQPQHF
J gene: TRBJ2-5; D gene: TRBD1; clone size: .; V gene: TRBV4-2; CDR3 DNA: TGTGCCAGCAGCCAAGTAGGGGGTGGGGGACAGGGGGTCCAGTACTTC; CDR3 protein: CASSQVGGGGQGVQYF
J gene: TRBJ1-4; D gene: .; clone size: many; V gene: TRBV18; CDR3 DNA: TGTGCCAGCTCACCACGACTGGGGGCATCCACTAATGAAAAACTGTTTTTT; CDR3 protein: CASSPRLGASTNEKLFF
J gene: TRBJ2-5; D gene: TRBD2; clone size: .; V gene: TRBV29-1; CDR3 DNA: TGCAGCGTCGTCGGTGGCGGGGGGGCCCCAGAGACCCAGTACTTC; CDR3 protein: CSVVGGGGAPETQYF
J gene: TRBJ2-7; D gene: TRBD2; clone size: .; V gene: TRBV5-4; CDR3 DNA: TGTGCCAGCAGCTTGGCCCGGCCCCTGGGGGGGGGGTGGTACGAGCAGTACTTC; CDR3 protein: CASSLARPLGGGWYEQYF
J gene: TRBJ1-3; D gene: .; clone size: medium-sized; V gene: TRBV6-5; CDR3 DNA: TGTGCCAGCTGGCCAGGGTTGTTTTCTGGAAACACCATATATTTT; CDR3 protein: CASWPGLFSGNTIYF
J gene: TRBJ1-2; D gene: .; clone size: .; V gene: TRBV6-1; CDR3 DNA: TGTGCCAGCAGTCCGTGGGGGGCCAAGTCTTATGGCTACACCTTC; CDR3 protein: CASSPWGAKSYGYTF
J gene: TRBJ2-5; D gene: TRBD2; clone size: many; V gene: TRBV6-1; CDR3 DNA: TGTGCCAGCACAAGCCTAGCGGGGTCCCAAGAGACCCAGTACTTC; CDR3 protein: CASTSLAGSQETQYF
J gene: TRBJ1-1; D gene: .; clone size: few; V gene: TRBV27; CDR3 DNA: TGTGCCAGCAGTTTATCTACAGTCTTGAACACTGAAGCTTTCTTT; CDR3 protein: CASSLSTVLNTEAFF
J gene: TRBJ2-3; D gene: .; clone size: few; V gene: TRBV11-2; CDR3 DNA: TGTGCCAGCAGCTTTTGGAGCGGTACGCAGTATTTT; CDR3 protein: CASSFWSGTQYF
J gene: TRBJ2-5; D gene: TRBD2; clone size: .; V gene: TRBV10-3; CDR3 DNA: TGTGCCATCAGTGAGTTACGACTAGCGGGGGACCCCGTCCAAGAGACCCAGTACTTC; CDR3 protein: CAISELRLAGDPVQETQYF
J gene: TRBJ1-5; D gene: .; clone size: many; V gene: TRBV27; CDR3 DNA: TGTGCCAGCAGCCCGGGAGGAGATTTCTCATATCAGCCCCAGCATTTT; CDR3 protein: CASSPGGDFSYQPQHF
J gene: TRBJ1-2; D gene: TRBD1; clone size: few; V gene: TRBV12-3/TRBV12-4; CDR3 DNA: TGTGCCAGCAGTTTGGGACAGGGGGCGAATGGCTACACCTTC; CDR3 protein: CASSLGQGANGYTF
J gene: TRBJ2-3; D gene: TRBD2; clone size: few; V gene: TRBV12-3/TRBV12-4; CDR3 DNA: TGTGCCAGCAGTGAAGCTAGCGGGGGGAGCACAGATACGCAGTATTTT; CDR3 protein: CASSEASGGSTDTQYF
J gene: TRBJ1-4; D gene: .; clone size: few; V gene: TRBV7-9; CDR3 DNA: TGTGCCAGCAGCTCCCTCCCTCTTGATAATGAAAAACTGTTTTTT; CDR3 protein: CASSSLPLDNEKLFF
J gene: TRBJ2-3; D gene: .; clone size: .; V gene: TRBV12-3/TRBV12-4; CDR3 DNA: TGTGCCAGCAGTTTTAGGGTGGTAGACACAGATACGCAGTATTTT; CDR3 protein: CASSFRVVDTDTQYF
J gene: TRBJ1-6; D gene: TRBD1; clone size: medium-sized; V gene: TRBV19; CDR3 DNA: TGTGCCAGTAGGGGACAGGTAGCTAATTCACCCCTCCACTTT; CDR3 protein: CASRGQVANSPLHF
J gene: TRBJ2-7; D gene: .; clone size: .; V gene: TRBV5-6; CDR3 DNA: TGTGCCAGCAGATGGGACGGCACCTACGAGCAGTACTTC; CDR3 protein: CASRWDGTYEQYF
J gene: TRBJ2-3; D gene: .; clone size: medium-sized; V gene: TRBV19; CDR3 DNA: TGTGCCAGTAGGACCCCCGGGGGGCGCAGCGTAGATACGCAGTATTTT; CDR3 protein: CASRTPGGRSVDTQYF
J gene: TRBJ2-1; D gene: TRBD2; clone size: many; V gene: TRBV12-3/TRBV12-4; CDR3 DNA: TGTGCCAGCAGGTGGACTAGCGCACACAATGAGCAGTTCTTC; CDR3 protein: CASRWTSAHNEQFF
J gene: TRBJ2-1; D gene: .; clone size: few; V gene: TRBV2; CDR3 DNA: TGTGCCAGCCAAAACGACCCGGGCCTGGGTTCCTATGAGCAGTTCTTC; CDR3 protein: CASQNDPGLGSYEQFF
J gene: TRBJ2-3; D gene: TRBD2; clone size: .; V gene: TRBV11-2; CDR3 DNA: TGTGCCAGCAGCTTCGCTAGCGGGGTGCGCACAGATACGCAGTATTTT; CDR3 protein: CASSFASGVRTDTQYF
J gene: TRBJ2-1; D gene: .; clone size: many; V gene: TRBV7-2; CDR3 DNA: TGTGCCAGCAGCGCCAGAACTACAAAGACCGCGGGGAATGAGCAGTTCTTC; CDR3 protein: CASSARTTKTAGNEQFF
J gene: TRBJ1-2; D gene: TRBD1; clone size: many; V gene: TRBV5-4; CDR3 DNA: TGTGCCAGCAGCTACTCTCCGGGACAGGGGACCTATGGCTACACCTTC; CDR3 protein: CASSYSPGQGTYGYTF
J gene: TRBJ1-2; D gene: .; clone size: few; V gene: TRBV7-9; CDR3 DNA: TGTGCCAGCAGCTTAAGATCTAACTATGGCTACACCTTC; CDR3 protein: CASSLRSNYGYTF
J gene: TRBJ1-5; D gene: TRBD1; clone size: many; V gene: TRBV6-5; CDR3 DNA: TGTGCCAGCAGTTACTCCTACGGACAGGGCAATCAGCCCCAGCATTTT; CDR3 protein: CASSYSYGQGNQPQHF
J gene: TRBJ2-1; D gene: .; clone size: .; V gene: TRBV21-1; CDR3 DNA: TGTGCCAGCAGCACACTAGCGGGGGGAATACGGGAGCAGTTCTTC; CDR3 protein: CASSTLAGGIREQFF
J gene: TRBJ2-1; D gene: TRBD2; clone size: few; V gene: TRBV5-1; CDR3 DNA: TGCGCCAGCAGCTTGGGGCGGGGTAGCGGGGGAGTTGAGCAGTTCTTC; CDR3 protein: CASSLGRGSGGVEQFF
J gene: TRBJ1-1; D gene: TRBD1; clone size: few; V gene: TRBV6-1; CDR3 DNA: TGTGCCAGCAGGGGACAGGTGAACACTGAAGCTTTCTTT; CDR3 protein: CASRGQVNTEAFF
J gene: TRBJ1-1; D gene: .; clone size: .; V gene: TRBV20-1; CDR3 DNA: TGCAGTGCTCAACCGGGACGATCGGCTTTCTTT; CDR3 protein: CSAQPGRSAFF
J gene: TRBJ2-4; D gene: TRBD1; clone size: .; V gene: TRBV20-1; CDR3 DNA: TGCAGTGCCCGAGGAGGACAGGGTGACAAAAACATTCAGTACTTC; CDR3 protein: CSARGGQGDKNIQYF
J gene: TRBJ2-1; D gene: TRBD1; clone size: medium-sized; V gene: TRBV6-5; CDR3 DNA: TGTGCCACGAACAGACAGGGTTTACACAATGAGCAGTTCTTC; CDR3 protein: CATNRQGLHNEQFF
J gene: TRBJ2-5; D gene: .; clone size: .; V gene: TRBV6-5; CDR3 DNA: TGTGCCAGCGCCGGCGTGGACGGGGAGACCCAGTACTTC; CDR3 protein: CASAGVDGETQYF
J gene: TRBJ1-1; D gene: .; clone size: medium-sized; V gene: TRBV29-1; CDR3 DNA: TGCAGCGTTGTGTCGATAGGTACCAACACTGAAGCTTTCTTT; CDR3 protein: CSVVSIGTNTEAFF
J gene: TRBJ2-1; D gene: .; clone size: medium-sized; V gene: TRBV12-3/TRBV12-4; CDR3 DNA: TGTGCCAGCCGCTGGGGGAATGAGCAGTTCTTC; CDR3 protein: CASRWGNEQFF
J gene: TRBJ1-5; D gene: TRBD1; clone size: .; V gene: TRBV10-3; CDR3 DNA: TGTGCCATCAGTGGACAGGGGGATCAGCCCCAGCATTTT; CDR3 protein: CAISGQGDQPQHF
J gene: TRBJ2-7; D gene: TRBD2; clone size: .; V gene: TRBV19; CDR3 DNA: TGTGCCAGTAGAATGGGACTAGCGGGGGGTTCCTACGAGCAGTACTTC; CDR3 protein: CASRMGLAGGSYEQYF
J gene: TRBJ1-4; D gene: TRBD1; clone size: medium-sized; V gene: TRBV6-5; CDR3 DNA: TGTGCCAGCAGTTACGGTACCGGGACAGGGAATGAAAAACTGTTTTTT; CDR3 protein: CASSYGTGTGNEKLFF
J gene: TRBJ2-7; D gene: TRBD1; clone size: medium-sized; V gene: TRBV6-5; CDR3 DNA: TGTGCCAGCAGTTACCCAACGGACAGGGAATGTGAGCAGTACTTC; CDR3 protein: CASSYPTDRECEQYF
J gene: TRBJ1-2; D gene: TRBD1; clone size: .; V gene: TRBV7-9; CDR3 DNA: TGTGCCAGCAGCCCTCCGGGACAGAACTATGGCTACACCTTC; CDR3 protein: CASSPPGQNYGYTF
J gene: TRBJ2-1; D gene: .; clone size: medium-sized; V gene: TRBV18; CDR3 DNA: TGTGCCAGCTCCCCCCGGGGCCGCGTTGAGCAGTTCTTC; CDR3 protein: CASSPRGRVEQFF
J gene: TRBJ2-2; D gene: .; clone size: many; V gene: TRBV12-5; CDR3 DNA: TGTGCTAGTGGTTTGGTACGGGGCACCGGGGAGCTGTTTTTT; CDR3 protein: CASGLVRGTGELFF
J gene: TRBJ2-7; D gene: .; clone size: large; V gene: TRBV19; CDR3 DNA: TGTGCCAGTAGTATCGACAGTGTGACCTACGAGCAGTACTTC; CDR3 protein: CASSIDSVTYEQYF
J gene: TRBJ2-3; D gene: .; clone size: .; V gene: TRBV20-1; CDR3 DNA: TGCAGTGCTAGAGATCAAACGAGGGGGAAGGCAGATACGCAGTATTTT; CDR3 protein: CSARDQTRGKADTQYF
J gene: TRBJ2-3; D gene: TRBD2; clone size: few; V gene: TRBV6-6; CDR3 DNA: TGTGCCAGCAGGCCTAGCGGGGGGAGCACAGATACGCAGTATTTT; CDR3 protein: CASRPSGGSTDTQYF
J gene: TRBJ2-3; D gene: TRBD2; clone size: .; V gene: TRBV6-5; CDR3 DNA: TGTGCCAGCAGAGCGGGGGGCTCAGGCGATACGCAGTATTTT; CDR3 protein: CASRAGGSGDTQYF
J gene: TRBJ2-3; D gene: TRBD2; clone size: .; V gene: TRBV6-5; CDR3 DNA: TGTGCCAGCAGTGAAGCAGCGGGGGGGCCAGATACGCAGTATTTT; CDR3 protein: CASSEAAGGPDTQYF
J gene: TRBJ2-7; D gene: .; clone size: .; V gene: TRBV7-6; CDR3 DNA: TGTGCCAGCAGCTTCCAGGGAGCCTACGAGCAGTACTTC; CDR3 protein: CASSFQGAYEQYF
J gene: TRBJ2-7; D gene: .; clone size: medium-sized; V gene: TRBV30; CDR3 DNA: TGTGCCTGGAGTAAGGCAGCTAGCTCCTACGAGCAGTACTTC; CDR3 protein: CAWSKAASSYEQYF
J gene: TRBJ2-3; D gene: .; clone size: .; V gene: TRBV11-1; CDR3 DNA: TGTGCCAGCAGCTTAGTAGGGGGGGGCTCTAGCACAGATACGCAGTATTTT; CDR3 protein: CASSLVGGGSSTDTQYF
J gene: TRBJ2-1; D gene: TRBD1; clone size: medium-sized; V gene: TRBV6-1; CDR3 DNA: TGTGCCAGCCAACCCGGGACAGGGGGCAATGAGCAGTTCTTC; CDR3 protein: CASQPGTGGNEQFF
J gene: TRBJ1-4; D gene: .; clone size: .; V gene: TRBV10-3; CDR3 DNA: TGTGCCGCAGGGGACGGTGAAAAACTGTTTTTT; CDR3 protein: CAAGDGEKLFF
J gene: TRBJ2-3; D gene: .; clone size: few; V gene: TRBV7-2; CDR3 DNA: TGTGCCAGCAGCTTAGACCCAGGGGGGAATACGCAGTATTTT; CDR3 protein: CASSLDPGGNTQYF